This record covers a single TCR beta chain. The antigen it binds to is not known. Per-base quality was not reported, and no clone a single base away is much larger than it. Based on the germline V gene, the CDR1 and CDR2 sequences are SGDLS and YYNGEE. The CDR3 numbers 15 residues from cysteine through phenylalanine. The CDR3 DNA has 45 bases and is translated from base 1. V has 3 bases trimmed and J has 6 bases trimmed; junction bases matching no gene number 3. This sample is part of a study of radiation and T cells in renal cell carcinoma (dated by TCRdb to about 2020). Regarding the study in general: In total, approximately 53 samples, comprising around 25 tumors and 27 peripheral blood samples, were subjected to TCR beta sequencing. A total of 4 million to 5 million unique CDR3 nucleotide sequences, encoding 2.7 million or so unique CDR3 amino acid sequences, were found across all 50 or so samples.

Per the publication, the time point label means: tumor resected at nephrectomy. In light of the paper, this sample's treatment or condition label describes: treatment-naive control, cytoreductive nephrectomy. The control tumors were taken from treatment-naive renal cell carcinoma patients who had cytoreductive nephrectomy with no earlier radiation. Every patient's renal cell carcinoma showed clear cell pathology. Control tumors used for TCR sequencing came from several females and under twelve males, resected 2011 to 2014, with median age around 52 years (range roughly 35 to 82). Tumor processing involved mechanical dissociation, digestion with collagenase/hyaluronidase at 37 degrees C, handling in gentleMACS C tubes, and storage in liquid nitrogen. The QIAamp DNA Blood Mini Kit (Qiagen) was used to prepare genomic DNA for TCR sequencing. Samples were included in the analyses only if all quality control checks were passed.

Study-level results and caveats: Because only small tumor regions of about 0.94 g were available, intratumoral heterogeneity was not captured. Compared with control tumors, irradiated tumors had a greater number of dominant CDR3 motifs, and these motifs made up a bigger portion of the repertoire. Irradiated tumors showed higher TCR clonality than controls, with the top 100 clonotypes averaging about 50% of the repertoire versus around 43% in nephrectomy-only tumors. Effects of radiation dose or scheduling on the TCR repertoire could not be addressed with the single-armed trial design.

TCR beta libraries were generated from genomic DNA with the immunoSEQ kit, following the manufacturer's recommendations. To prepare libraries, a first multiplex PCR with proprietary primers was run, followed by a second PCR that added unique barcodes, and a bead cleanup was done after each round. Each sample batch included a kit-provided positive control reaction and a negative control reaction. The final libraries underwent checking on an Agilent 4200 TapeStation D1000 ScreenTape, volumetric pooling, and quantification by qPCR. Sequencing ran on an Illumina NextSeq500 with a MidOutput 150-cycle cartridge, using 156 Read1 and 15 Index1 cycles with kit custom primers. The pooled library was loaded at approximately 0.95 pM with an approximately 18% PhiX control spike-in. On the study's bioinformatics: Vendor-processed data were analyzed in R, and a clonotype was defined as all T cells sharing the same CDR3 nucleotide sequence. For clone abundance analyses, frequencies were normalized to the 10,000 most abundant clones in each sample. Public T cell clones, averaging fewer than five per sample, were removed before analysis. The dominant motif analysis was done with ImmunoMap using the PAM10 matrix, a gap penalty of 30, and a homology threshold of 0.3, and motifs with a cumulative frequency of at least 0.01 were considered dominant. What TCRdb holds here is the immuneACCESS table cut down to in-frame rearrangements. Part of the clones is not present; checked against another copy, under half of the missing clones reflect an unresolved V gene, and the others are unexplained. D and trimming were read from the DNA, whereas the V and J calls and clone size are those reported in that table. Counted in this sample were 13,000 or so clones; just over 55% of them appeared once. Jointly, the top ten make up 10% to 15% of the sample.

The sequence was collected from a man aged 50 to 59 with renal cell carcinoma. The material sequenced was tumor tissue, taken from a patient whose treatment was nephrectomy without radiotherapy. The chain joins TRBV9 to TRBJ2-2; 12 nucleotides in the junction match TRBD1. The CDR3 protein is CASSARDRGPGELFF. In nucleotides, the sequence is TGTGCCAGCAGCGCCCGGGACAGGGGGCCCGGGGAGCTGTTTTTT.